The 23 T cell receptor beta chains below were found in one sample sequenced in a study of shared clonotypes between healthy human individuals. The table came from immunoSEQ multiplex PCR; TCRdb's copy has only in-frame clones and leaves some out. Of approximately 980,000 clones in the sample, approximately 80% were seen once. Sequenced material: memory CD4+ T cells sorted from blood. Subset reported: CD45RA-negative fraction. The source of these receptors is a man aged 18 to 30 in good health.

This chain uses TRBV30 with TRBJ2-3; D ambiguous. V dropped 3 bases and J dropped 6 bases, with 19 bases sitting between them. This CDR3 contains 15 residues. Germline lookup yields CDR1 GTSNPN and CDR2 SVGIG (reference sequence). The CDR3 is CAWRASLIGPDTQYF. The DNA of the CDR3 is TGTGCCTGGAGGGCATCGCTAATAGGGCCGGATACGCAGTATTTT.

This clone was counted once. The V call is TRBV28, the J call TRBJ2-7, with a weak D call TRBD2 (5 bases). The CDR3 consists of 14 residues. Per germline, CDR1 MDHEN and CDR2 SYDVKM. The ends were cut back, 5 bases at V and 6 bases at J, with 17 bases in the middle. The CDR3 sequence is CASSPTPLEGEQYF. The CDR3 coding sequence is TGTGCCAGCAGTCCCACCCCCCTTGAGGGCGAGCAGTACTTC.

This clone has only one observation. This chain connects TRBV11-3 to TRBJ2-2; D possibly corresponds to TRBD1 (7 bases). The germline V and J ends were trimmed by 1 base and 7 bases, with 19 bases remaining between them. The germline V gene has CDR1 SGHNT and CDR2 YENEEA. There are 17 residues in the CDR3. CDR3 loop: CASSLVGRWGQIGELFF. CDR3 bases: TGTGCCAGCAGCTTAGTCGGGAGATGGGGACAGATCGGGGAGCTGTTTTTT.

This clone appeared a few times. The J gene is TRBJ2-7, the V gene TRBV18, with 8 bases lining up with TRBD1. CDR1 and CDR2 from the germline V gene are KGHSH and LQKENI. V gave up 3 bases and J gave up 3 bases; unmatched junction bases: 7. The CDR3 is 15 amino acids. CDR3 nucleotides: TGTGCCAGCTCACCTATACAGGGGGTTAACTACGAGCAGTACTTC. Residues: CASSPIQGVNYEQYF.

Details on this clone: At the DNA level, this CDR3 is encoded by other sequences in the same sample as well. The chain couples TRBV7-8 to TRBJ1-1; D is ambiguous. The germline V gene encodes CDR1 SGHVS and CDR2 FQNEAQ. Trimming removed 1 base from V and 0 bases from J, with 3 bases in between. The CDR3 spans 13 residues. In DNA form, the CDR3 reads TGTGCCAGCAGCTTAGGGATGAACACTGAAGCTTTCTTT. Amino acid sequence: CASSLGMNTEAFF.

The chain combines TRBV19 with TRBJ1-3, with TRBD1 matching over 7 bases. The CDR3 extends over 16 amino acids. J gave up 4 bases and V 6 bases, and 12 bases lay outside the gene matches. Germline CDR1 reads LNHDA; CDR2 reads SQIVND (reference sequence). The CDR3 reads CASSRRTGSSGNTIYF. CDR3 DNA sequence: TGTGCCAGTAGCCGAAGGACAGGTTCATCGGGAAACACCATATATTTT.

The gene calls are TRBV5-1 and TRBJ2-3, with 9 nucleotides matching TRBD2. V lost 4 bases to trimming and J lost 4 bases; unmatched junction nucleotides: 10. This CDR3 is 16 amino acids long. Germline V gene data show CDR1 as SGHRS and CDR2 as YFSETQ. The CDR3 DNA is TGCGCCAGCAGCACTGGGACAAGCGGGGGGTCAGATACGCAGTATTTT. Its protein product is CASSTGTSGGSDTQYF.

The table lists this clone with a few counts. The chain is built from TRBV28 and TRBJ1-5; weak D call: TRBD1 (5 bases). Between the trimmed V and J ends, which lost 3 bases and 6 bases, there was a span of 12 bases. There are 14 residues in the CDR3. In germline, CDR1 is MDHEN, CDR2 SYDVKM. The CDR3 reads CASSLRGPGQPQHF. The DNA for the CDR3 is TGTGCCAGCAGTTTGAGGGGACCCGGTCAGCCCCAGCATTTT.

V usage is TRBV18 and J usage is TRBJ2-3, with D tentatively TRBD2 (6 bases). Germline V gives CDR1 KGHSH, CDR2 LQKENI. This CDR3 has 14 amino acids. V lost 8 bases to trimming and J lost 3 bases, with 15 bases between them. The CDR3 region is CASTQPGRTDTQYF. The CDR3 nucleotides are TGTGCCAGCACTCAACCAGGGAGGACAGATACGCAGTATTTT.

This rearrangement joins TRBV7-2 to TRBJ1-5, with D tentatively TRBD1 (6 bases). Looked up from germline, CDR1 is SGHTA and CDR2 is FQGNSA. The CDR3 totals 14 residues. Trimming took 4 bases from V and 7 from J, leaving 14 bases between them. This CDR3 reads CASSSTGFKQPQHF. As DNA, the CDR3 is TGTGCCAGCAGCTCGACAGGTTTCAAACAGCCCCAGCATTTT.

The chain has TRBV6-1 and TRBJ1-3; 8 positions agree with TRBD1. The CDR3 is 14 residues long. Germline trimming cut 1 base from V and 8 bases from J; bases unmatched to any gene: 4. Per germline, CDR1 MNHNS and CDR2 SASEGT. The CDR3 reads CASSEGGQADTIYF. CDR3 bases: TGTGCCAGCAGTGAAGGGGGACAGGCAGACACCATATATTTT.

The CDR3: CASSYSRTGGTGELFF. The CDR3 nucleotides are TGTGCCAGCAGTTATTCCCGGACAGGGGGCACCGGGGAGCTGTTTTTT. This rearrangement joins TRBV6-6 to TRBJ2-2; 10 bases line up with TRBD1. The length of the CDR3 is 16 residues. Germline loops: CDR1 MNHNY, CDR2 SVGAGI (reference sequence). V lost 3 bases, J lost 4 bases, and 5 bases stayed unmatched.

As concerns this clone: The junction differs from germline at one of its ends, possibly a read error. The J gene is TRBJ1-1, the V gene TRBV6-1; D uncertain. Germline CDR1 MNHNS, CDR2 SASEGT. This CDR3 is 11 amino acids long. CDR3 sequence: CASSGLNLPSF. The CDR3 DNA reads as TGTGCCAGCAGTGGCCTCAACCTACCAAGCTTT.

The chain couples TRBV6-5 to TRBJ1-1; D gene ambiguous. Germline V gene sequence: CDR1 MNHEY, CDR2 SVGAGI. V was pared by 5 bases and J by 11 bases, with 9 bases between. This CDR3 is built from 10 residues. The CDR3 DNA sequence: TGTGCCAGCAGTACCCATGAGGCTTTCTTT. Its translation: CASSTHEAFF.

The chain has TRBV15 and TRBJ1-3, with D perhaps matching TRBD1 (6 bases). The CDR3 totals 16 residues. In germline, CDR1 is LNHNV, CDR2 YYDKDF (reference sequence). Trimming left V 3 bases short and J 0 bases short, with 12 bases between. CDR3 loop: CATSSLGTSSGNTIYF. The CDR3 nucleotides read TGTGCCACCAGCAGTCTAGGGACATCCTCTGGAAACACCATATATTTT.

The V gene is TRBV7-2, the J gene TRBJ2-3, with 9 nucleotides matching TRBD2. The CDR3 is 16 amino acids. From germline, CDR1 is SGHTA and CDR2 FQGNSA. V trimming: 6 bases; J trimming: 4 bases; junction bases outside the gene matches: 11. The CDR3 DNA is TGTGCCAGCAGTCCAAATAGCGGGAGAATTGCAGATACGCAGTATTTT. This codes for CASSPNSGRIADTQYF.

The chain is built from TRBV6-1 and TRBJ1-1, with a tentative D call TRBD1 (5 bases). This CDR3 spans 16 amino acids. From germline, CDR1 is MNHNS and CDR2 SASEGT. The ends were cut back, 1 base at V and 4 bases at J, with 16 bases in the middle. CDR3 residues: CASSEGVWGLRTEAFF. CDR3 DNA sequence: TGTGCCAGCAGTGAAGGGGTTTGGGGGTTGCGCACTGAAGCTTTCTTT.

This clone came up once. The chain links TRBV27 to TRBJ2-7; TRBD1 is a possible D gene (6 bases). Trimming left V 7 bases short and J 1 base short, with 14 bases between. The germline V gene has CDR1 MNHEY and CDR2 SMNVEV (reference sequence). The CDR3 is 14 residues long. This CDR3 reads CASKPGQLSYEQYF. In nucleotides, the CDR3 is TGTGCCAGCAAACCCGGACAGTTATCCTACGAGCAGTACTTC.

The chain recombines TRBV7-9 with TRBJ1-3; 9 bases are a match to TRBD1. The V and J ends lost 1 base and 1 base, in that order; junction bases with no gene match: 8. Germline V CDR1 and CDR2: SEHNR, FQNEAQ (reference sequence). The CDR3 length is 18 residues. The CDR3 protein is CASSLEFVQGASGNTIYF. CDR3 sequence (DNA): TGTGCCAGCAGCTTAGAATTCGTACAGGGGGCTTCTGGAAACACCATATATTTT.

This clone was seen a handful of times. The chain is built from TRBV2 and TRBJ1-1, with a tentative D call TRBD1 (5 bases). The CDR3 has 12 residues. The germline V and J ends were trimmed by 8 bases and 5 bases, with 12 bases remaining between them. The germline gives CDR1 SNHLY, CDR2 FYNNEI. This CDR3 is CASGREMTEAFF. The CDR3 bases are TGTGCCAGCGGCAGGGAAATGACTGAAGCTTTCTTT.

The gene calls are TRBV10-3 and TRBJ2-3; possibly TRBD1 for D (5 bases). Germline V lookup: CDR1 ENHRY, CDR2 SYGVKD. V lost 0 bases and J 9 bases, leaving 7 bases between the germline ends. CDR3 length: 12 residues. The CDR3 DNA follows: TGTGCCATCAGTGAGTCCCAGGGAACGCAGTATTTT. It specifies CAISESQGTQYF.

The V and J genes are TRBV5-6 and TRBJ2-1; D ambiguous. The CDR3 consists of 12 residues. V lost 4 bases to trimming and J lost 8 bases, with 10 bases between them. CDR1 and CDR2 from the germline V gene are SGHDT and YYEEEE. DNA of the CDR3: TGTGCCAGCAGCCCAGGTAGGGATGAGCAGTTCTTC. Amino acids: CASSPGRDEQFF.

There are a few counts of this clone. The V gene is TRBV5-6, the J gene TRBJ1-2, with 9 bases identical to TRBD1. CDR1 and CDR2 (germline): SGHDT, YYEEEE. The CDR3 consists of 16 residues. V trimming: 4 bases; J trimming: 5 bases; junction bases outside the gene matches: 12. The CDR3 loop reads CASSPLLTGTGYGYTF. DNA for the CDR3: TGTGCCAGCAGCCCTCTTTTAACCGGGACAGGGTATGGCTACACCTTC.